This T cell receptor beta chain came from a study of identical twins. Notes on this clonotype: What it recognizes is unknown.

This CDR3 is built from 14 residues. Looked up from germline, CDR1 is MGHRA and CDR2 is YSYEKL. With 4 bases removed from V and 11 bases from J, the gap between germline ends came to 17 bases. Whole-study results and caveats: Conclusions were drawn cross-sectionally by statistical analysis, without following the same donors. In zero-insertion analyses, partial confounding could arise from invariant MAIT and iNKT cells.

A universal primer site was created by template switching, with the cDNA bearing unique molecular identifiers. TCRdb independently ran MiXCR on the 5' RACE reads; one entry per CDR3 protein. The profile shows about 340,000 distinct CDR3 sequences, approximately 13% of them singletons. These data were also reused for a study on yellow fever vaccine responses in identical twins.

Sequenced input: CD8+ T cells sorted from blood. The clonotype originates from a woman aged 18-30 years in good health. V gene TRBV4-1 combines with J gene TRBJ1-4; D not certain. In DNA form, the CDR3 reads TGCGCCAGCAGCCCAGCGGTCGCACGTGGCAAACTGTTTTTT. It specifies CASSPAVARGKLFF.